These 4 T cell receptor beta chains originate from one sample sequenced in a study of CDR3 diversity in severe acne. TCRdb reprocessed the PCR reads via MiXCR and lists one record per CDR3 protein. The sample carries approximately 90,000 distinct CDR3 sequences, 45% to 55% recorded once. Specimen: blood. The receptors shown here come from a male donor in good health, serving as a control.

The chain carries TRBV7-9 and TRBJ1-2; a weak D match, TRBD1 (6 bases). Trimming took off 5 bases at V and 5 bases at J, with 24 bases between the two ends. There are 17 residues in the CDR3. The germline CDR1 and CDR2 sequences are SEHNR and FQNEAQ (reference sequence). The CDR3 loop reads CASSPGRGGAGGYGYTF. CDR3 nucleotide sequence: TGTGCCAGCAGCCCCGGCCGGGGGGGGGCTGGGGGTTATGGCTACACCTTC.

This clonotype was recorded once. The chain has TRBV2 and TRBJ1-1, with D unclear. The germline V gene encodes CDR1 SNHLY and CDR2 FYNNEI. CDR3 length equals 13 residues. The CDR3 nucleotides read TGTGACCGTGAAGCGGCAGTGGGCACTGAAGCTTTCTTT. It specifies CDREAAVGTEAFF.

About this clonotype itself: The junction and the germline gene differ at one end; a read error may be behind it. This chain connects TRBV7-6 to TRBJ2-7, with 8 bases identical to TRBD2. From germline, CDR1 is SGHVS and CDR2 FNYEAQ. The CDR3 spans 15 residues. The chain's CDR3 is CASSLGAGAPYEQYF. The DNA for the CDR3 is TGTGCCAGCAGTTTAGGAGCGGGAGCCCCTTACGAGCAGTACTTC.

The chain links TRBV19 to TRBJ1-1; possibly TRBD1 for D (5 bases). V was cut by 3 bases and J by 4 bases, with 12 bases left in between. Germline CDR1 is LNHDA and CDR2 is SQIVND (reference sequence). The CDR3 has 14 amino acids. Here the CDR3 DNA reads TGTGCCAGTAGTATCTCGACGGGGCCCACTGAAGCTTTCTTT. Protein product: CASSISTGPTEAFF.